What follows describes a single T cell receptor beta chain. As yet, its antigen is unknown. Original handling: Junction-only immunoSEQ sequences carried no quality scores, so filtering differed. Libraries were prepared by immunoSEQ multiplex PCR; TCRdb keeps only in-frame clonotypes and omits some of them. From that table come the V and J calls and clone size; the DNA was used to work out D and trimming. The sample has about 600,000 clones, 97% seen once. These data come from a study of shared clonotypes between healthy human individuals. Looking at the study overall: Per-donor plates numbered three CD4 naive, three CD4 memory, two CD8 naive and one CD8 memory.

General study points: Few donors restricted represented genetic and exposure-history diversity. Against clonotypes common to all four donors, non-shared ones had lower generation probabilities.

The sequenced sample consisted of naive CD4+ T cells sorted from blood. Subset meaning: CD45RA+ positively selected. The clonotype was recovered from a young woman in good health.

This chain's CDR3 is CASSQVFVRETQYF. The CDR3 nucleotides are TGCGCCAGCAGCCAAGTGTTCGTCAGAGAGACCCAGTACTTC. This chain links TRBV4-1 with TRBJ2-5; D is undetermined. V was shortened by 1 base and J by 4 bases, with 10 bases between the two germline ends. Germline V gene lookup returns CDR1 MGHRA and CDR2 YSYEKL. The CDR3 length is 14 residues.